This T cell receptor (beta chain) is from a study of shared clonotypes between healthy human individuals. Study overall: Per donor, three plates held CD4 naive cells, three held CD4 memory, two held CD8 naive and one held CD8 memory. General observations from the study: As a rule, naive subsets had a larger estimated richness than memory subsets. It was observed that approximately 5% of naive CD4 clonotypes were shared across a few donors.

Looked up from germline, CDR1 is LNHNV and CDR2 is YYDKDF (reference sequence). Trimming stripped 1 base from V and 2 bases from J, with 9 bases between. This CDR3 has 14 residues. With regard to this clone: The antigen remains unidentified.

This table comes from immunoSEQ multiplex PCR, and its TCRdb copy is limited to in-frame clones, with some not included. This sample has roughly 590,000 clones, with about 95% found just once. The naive CD8 subset, CD45RO-negative cells positively selected for CCR7, excluded terminally differentiated effector memory CD45RA+ cells. The chain employs TRBV15 and TRBJ2-7; D perhaps matches TRBD1 (6 bases). The receptor comes from a woman younger than 45 in good health. Source material: naive CD8+ T cells sorted from blood. DNA of the CDR3: TGTGCCACCAGCAGAGGGAAGGGGGCCTACGAGCAGTACTTC. Protein sequence: CATSRGKGAYEQYF.